The rows below give T cell receptor beta chains drawn from one sample of a study of shared clonotypes between healthy human individuals. Assay used: immunoSEQ multiplex PCR; TCRdb lists only in-frame clones, some missing. The sample consists of roughly 2.1 million clones, around 93% of them appearing once. What was sequenced was naive CD8+ T cells from PBMCs. The receptor set was obtained from a man between 18 and 29 years old in good health. Some clones in this sample may be carry-over from other donors' samples. Each CDR3 is given with its conserved first and last residue. A D gene is named only where the DNA matches it firmly. For some rows the clone size is stated as once, few or many, or as a class when expanded; others skip it.

D gene: .; clone size: once; J gene: TRBJ2-7; V gene: TRBV4-1; CDR3 DNA: TGCGCCAGCAGCCAAGCCCGAGGAGGGACTCCCTACGAGCAGTACTTC; CDR3 protein: CASSQARGGTPYEQYF
D gene: .; clone size: .; J gene: TRBJ2-7; V gene: TRBV7-9; CDR3 DNA: TGTGCCAGCAGCTTAGAGAACATTCACTACGAGCAGTACTTC; CDR3 protein: CASSLENIHYEQYF
D gene: .; clone size: .; J gene: TRBJ1-3; V gene: TRBV5-1; CDR3 DNA: TGCGCCAGCAGCCCCGTCGGGAGGTTGGGGGGGGCTGGAAACACCATATATTTT; CDR3 protein: CASSPVGRLGGAGNTIYF
D gene: .; clone size: .; J gene: TRBJ2-1; V gene: TRBV5-1; CDR3 DNA: TGCGCCAGCAGCTTGGCTAGCCGCTATGAGCAGTTCTTC; CDR3 protein: CASSLASRYEQFF
D gene: .; clone size: .; J gene: TRBJ2-7; V gene: TRBV7-9; CDR3 DNA: TGTGCCAGCAGCTTAGTCTGGCAGGGTGACGAGCAGTACTTC; CDR3 protein: CASSLVWQGDEQYF
D gene: .; clone size: .; J gene: TRBJ2-3; V gene: TRBV13; CDR3 DNA: TGTGCCAGCAGCGCGGGACTCCGCGGGGTGGGTACGCAGTATTTT; CDR3 protein: CASSAGLRGVGTQYF
D gene: TRBD1; clone size: .; J gene: TRBJ1-2; V gene: TRBV27; CDR3 DNA: TGTGCCAGCAGTTTATCGCCGGGACAGGGAGTTGATGGCTACACCTTC; CDR3 protein: CASSLSPGQGVDGYTF
D gene: .; clone size: .; J gene: TRBJ2-7; V gene: TRBV11-2; CDR3 DNA: TGTGCCAGCAGCCTAGTGGGCGAGCAGTACTTC; CDR3 protein: CASSLVGEQYF
D gene: TRBD1; clone size: .; J gene: TRBJ2-2; V gene: TRBV27; CDR3 DNA: TGTGCCAGCGGGGGACAGGGGACCACCGGGGAGCTGTTTTTT; CDR3 protein: CASGGQGTTGELFF
D gene: .; clone size: once; J gene: TRBJ1-1; V gene: TRBV11-3; CDR3 DNA: TGTGCCAGCAGCTTACGGGGGGCCCTCACTGAAGCTTTCTTT; CDR3 protein: CASSLRGALTEAFF
D gene: TRBD2; clone size: .; J gene: TRBJ2-3; V gene: TRBV30; CDR3 DNA: TGTGCCTGCTCCCGCGAGAGCGGGAGAGCAGATACGCAGTATTTT; CDR3 protein: CACSRESGRADTQYF
D gene: .; clone size: once; J gene: TRBJ2-3; V gene: TRBV5-4; CDR3 DNA: TGTGCCAGCACCAATTTTAATCTGGACAGCACAGATACGCAGTATTTT; CDR3 protein: CASTNFNLDSTDTQYF
D gene: .; clone size: .; J gene: TRBJ1-3; V gene: TRBV29-1; CDR3 DNA: TGCAGCGTCCGCTGGGGCAGGGGAACCTCTGGAAACACCATATATTTT; CDR3 protein: CSVRWGRGTSGNTIYF
D gene: TRBD2; clone size: .; J gene: TRBJ2-1; V gene: TRBV7-9; CDR3 DNA: TGTGCCAGCAGCTTATTAGCGGGAGCAACCTACAATGAGCAGTTCTTC; CDR3 protein: CASSLLAGATYNEQFF
D gene: .; clone size: .; J gene: TRBJ2-1; V gene: TRBV4-3; CDR3 DNA: TGCGCCAGCAGCCAAGCGGGGGTCCTCAAGAATGAGCAGTTCTTC; CDR3 protein: CASSQAGVLKNEQFF
D gene: .; clone size: .; J gene: TRBJ1-1; V gene: TRBV12-2; CDR3 DNA: TGTGCAAGTCGCTTAGCGCGAGCGGTCGGCCTCATGAACACTGAAGCTTTCTTT; CDR3 protein: CASRLARAVGLMNTEAFF
D gene: TRBD1; clone size: .; J gene: TRBJ1-4; V gene: TRBV28; CDR3 DNA: TGTGCCAGCAGTTTATCGGGACAGGGGGGTGAAAAACTGTTTTTT; CDR3 protein: CASSLSGQGGEKLFF
D gene: TRBD2; clone size: .; J gene: TRBJ2-5; V gene: TRBV6-4; CDR3 DNA: TGTGCCAGCAGTGGAACTAGCGGGAGGGCCCAAGAGACCCAGTACTTC; CDR3 protein: CASSGTSGRAQETQYF
D gene: TRBD1; clone size: .; J gene: TRBJ2-7; V gene: TRBV27; CDR3 DNA: TGTGCCAGCATGCCCCGGGACAGGGGATTGGGCGAGCAGTACTTC; CDR3 protein: CASMPRDRGLGEQYF
D gene: .; clone size: few; J gene: TRBJ1-5; V gene: TRBV4-1; CDR3 DNA: TGCGCCAGCAGCCAGCTGAGTGCCGGCAATCAGCCCCAGCATTTT; CDR3 protein: CASSQLSAGNQPQHF
D gene: TRBD1; clone size: .; J gene: TRBJ2-1; V gene: TRBV29-1; CDR3 DNA: TGCAGCGTTGCGCCAGGGGGCTGGGACGAGCAGTTCTTC; CDR3 protein: CSVAPGGWDEQFF
D gene: .; clone size: .; J gene: TRBJ1-1; V gene: TRBV2; CDR3 DNA: TGTGCCACGCAGGACGGAAATTGGGCTTTCTTT; CDR3 protein: CATQDGNWAFF
D gene: .; clone size: .; J gene: TRBJ2-1; V gene: TRBV14; CDR3 DNA: TGTGCCAGCAGCCAAGAGGGGGGTAGCGATGAGCAGTTCTTC; CDR3 protein: CASSQEGGSDEQFF
D gene: TRBD2; clone size: .; J gene: TRBJ2-3; V gene: TRBV7-2; CDR3 DNA: TGTGCCAGCAGCTTACGAGCGGGGGCCTTCACAGATACGCAGTATTTT; CDR3 protein: CASSLRAGAFTDTQYF
D gene: TRBD1; clone size: .; J gene: TRBJ1-1; V gene: TRBV7-9; CDR3 DNA: TGTGCCAGCAGCCTACCGACAGGGACGACTGAAGCTTTCTTT; CDR3 protein: CASSLPTGTTEAFF
D gene: .; clone size: .; J gene: TRBJ2-1; V gene: TRBV28; CDR3 DNA: TGTGCCAGCAGTTTAAGGGGACGGTACAATGAGCAGTTCTTC; CDR3 protein: CASSLRGRYNEQFF
D gene: .; clone size: .; J gene: TRBJ2-5; V gene: TRBV28; CDR3 DNA: TGTGCCAGCAGCGGGGGGACAGGCTGGGGGACCCAGTACTTC; CDR3 protein: CASSGGTGWGTQYF
D gene: .; clone size: .; J gene: TRBJ1-5; V gene: TRBV28; CDR3 DNA: TGTGCCAGCCGACCCTCACCAGGGAGGGGCAATCAGCCCCAGCATTTT; CDR3 protein: CASRPSPGRGNQPQHF
D gene: TRBD2; clone size: .; J gene: TRBJ2-2; V gene: TRBV9; CDR3 DNA: TGTGCCAGCAGCTTAAGACTAGCGGGAGGGCCGGGCACCGGGGAGCTGTTTTTT; CDR3 protein: CASSLRLAGGPGTGELFF
D gene: .; clone size: .; J gene: TRBJ2-2; V gene: TRBV15; CDR3 DNA: TGTGCCACCAGCAGAGGGATCGAAACCGGGGAGCTGTTTTTT; CDR3 protein: CATSRGIETGELFF
D gene: .; clone size: .; J gene: TRBJ1-4; V gene: TRBV11-2; CDR3 DNA: TGTGCCAGCAGCTCCCCTAAGGAACAGGGAAGCGAAAAACTGTTTTTT; CDR3 protein: CASSSPKEQGSEKLFF
D gene: .; clone size: .; J gene: TRBJ1-2; V gene: TRBV9; CDR3 DNA: TGTGCCAGCAGCCCCAACGACGCGGGCTATGGCTACACCTTC; CDR3 protein: CASSPNDAGYGYTF
D gene: .; clone size: .; J gene: TRBJ2-7; V gene: TRBV27; CDR3 DNA: TGTGCCAGCGGCGCCTGGGCCGAGCAGTACTTC; CDR3 protein: CASGAWAEQYF
D gene: .; clone size: once; J gene: TRBJ2-7; V gene: TRBV29-1; CDR3 DNA: TGCAGCGTTGGGGACGGGCAGGGCGAGCAGTACTTC; CDR3 protein: CSVGDGQGEQYF
D gene: TRBD1; clone size: .; J gene: TRBJ1-4; V gene: TRBV11-3; CDR3 DNA: TGTGCCAGCAGCGGCCGGACAGGGAACGAAAAACTGTTTTTT; CDR3 protein: CASSGRTGNEKLFF
D gene: TRBD1; clone size: once; J gene: TRBJ2-7; V gene: TRBV7-9; CDR3 DNA: TGTGCCAGCTATCAACCCCGGGACAGCTCCTACGAGCAGTACTTC; CDR3 protein: CASYQPRDSSYEQYF
D gene: .; clone size: .; J gene: TRBJ2-7; V gene: TRBV5-4; CDR3 DNA: TGTGCCAGCAGCCCACGGGGCTCCTACGAGCAGTACTTC; CDR3 protein: CASSPRGSYEQYF
D gene: .; clone size: .; J gene: TRBJ2-5; V gene: TRBV7-9; CDR3 DNA: TGTGCCAGCAGCTTACCTGAGGGGGATACACAAGAGACCCAGTACTTC; CDR3 protein: CASSLPEGDTQETQYF
D gene: .; clone size: .; J gene: TRBJ1-2; V gene: TRBV4-1; CDR3 DNA: TGCGCCAGCAGCCAAACGGACACCCCTAACTATGGCTACACCTTC; CDR3 protein: CASSQTDTPNYGYTF
D gene: .; clone size: once; J gene: TRBJ1-2; V gene: TRBV5-6; CDR3 DNA: TGTGCCAGCAGCTTTGACACGACTGGCTACACCTTC; CDR3 protein: CASSFDTTGYTF
D gene: .; clone size: .; J gene: TRBJ1-2; V gene: TRBV11-2; CDR3 DNA: TGTGCCAGCAGCTTGGCAGAATCGGTCGCTGGCTACACCTTC; CDR3 protein: CASSLAESVAGYTF
D gene: TRBD1; clone size: .; J gene: TRBJ2-5; V gene: TRBV10-2; CDR3 DNA: TGCGCCAGCTCTGACAGGGGACAAGAGACCCAGTACTTC; CDR3 protein: CASSDRGQETQYF
D gene: .; clone size: .; J gene: TRBJ1-1; V gene: TRBV27; CDR3 DNA: TGTGCCAGCAGTTTAAAAGGAGTCCGAGAAGCTTTCTTT; CDR3 protein: CASSLKGVREAFF
D gene: .; clone size: .; J gene: TRBJ2-1; V gene: TRBV28; CDR3 DNA: TGTGCCAGCAGTTTATTACTAGATATCTACAATGAGCAGTTCTTC; CDR3 protein: CASSLLLDIYNEQFF
D gene: TRBD1; clone size: .; J gene: TRBJ1-2; V gene: TRBV19; CDR3 DNA: TGTGCCAGTAGACCGGGTACAGGGGGCTGGTTAGTTGGCTACACCTTC; CDR3 protein: CASRPGTGGWLVGYTF
D gene: .; clone size: .; J gene: TRBJ2-7; V gene: TRBV29-1; CDR3 DNA: TGCAGCGCCTCACAGGGCCACGAGCAGTACTTC; CDR3 protein: CSASQGHEQYF
D gene: TRBD1; clone size: .; J gene: TRBJ1-2; V gene: TRBV7-9; CDR3 DNA: TGTGCCAGCAGCCTTTCAGGGGGTGGCTACACCTTC; CDR3 protein: CASSLSGGGYTF
D gene: TRBD1; clone size: .; J gene: TRBJ2-7; V gene: TRBV27; CDR3 DNA: TGTGCCAGCAGTCCCTATAACCCCCTCGGGACAGGGACCTACGAGCAGTACTTC; CDR3 protein: CASSPYNPLGTGTYEQYF
D gene: .; clone size: .; J gene: TRBJ2-1; V gene: TRBV7-9; CDR3 DNA: TGTGCCAGCAGTCGGGGGTACAATGAGCAGTTCTTC; CDR3 protein: CASSRGYNEQFF
D gene: TRBD1; clone size: .; J gene: TRBJ2-7; V gene: TRBV11-2; CDR3 DNA: TGTGCCAGCAGCTGGGACAGGACGGGCGGCGAGCAGTACTTC; CDR3 protein: CASSWDRTGGEQYF
D gene: .; clone size: .; J gene: TRBJ2-2; V gene: TRBV4-1; CDR3 DNA: TGCGCCAGCAGCCAAGTGGGGGGGCCCGGGGAGCTGTTTTTT; CDR3 protein: CASSQVGGPGELFF
D gene: .; clone size: .; J gene: TRBJ2-1; V gene: TRBV7-6; CDR3 DNA: TGTGCCAGCAGCCCTTACCCACCGGAGGGCTCCTACAATGAGCAGTTCTTC; CDR3 protein: CASSPYPPEGSYNEQFF
D gene: TRBD2; clone size: .; J gene: TRBJ2-7; V gene: TRBV5-1; CDR3 DNA: TGCGCCAGCAGCCCTGCCCGGGACTACTCCTACGAGCAGTACTTC; CDR3 protein: CASSPARDYSYEQYF
D gene: .; clone size: .; J gene: TRBJ1-2; V gene: TRBV4-1; CDR3 DNA: TGCGCCAGCAGCCAAGTGGGTCAGTTAAATCAGGGCTACACCTTC; CDR3 protein: CASSQVGQLNQGYTF
D gene: .; clone size: .; J gene: TRBJ2-7; V gene: TRBV9; CDR3 DNA: TGTGCCAGCAGCGTAGTGTCCGGACTCCAATACGAGCAGTACTTC; CDR3 protein: CASSVVSGLQYEQYF
D gene: TRBD2; clone size: .; J gene: TRBJ2-1; V gene: TRBV9; CDR3 DNA: TGTGCCAGCAGCGACCGGACTAGCGGGGATGAGCAGTTCTTC; CDR3 protein: CASSDRTSGDEQFF